These T cell receptor beta chains were read from a single sample in a study of T cell repertoires in cytomegalovirus infection. MiXCR, run by TCRdb on the reads, gives a single entry per CDR3 protein. This sample yields about 400,000 distinct CDR3 sequences, of which 15% to 20% are seen a single time; approximately 10% belongs to the top ten. The sample was PBMCs. The receptors stem from a human donor in good health (CMV status not recorded). Some clones in this sample may be carry-over from other donors' samples. Each CDR3 is given with its conserved first and last residue. A D gene is named only where the DNA matches it firmly. The size field is filled for only some rows; it gives once, few, many or a size class.

DNA	CDR3	size	D	V	J
TGTGCCAGCAGCTTAGGCGCGATTTTCCCGGGGAACACTGAAGCTTTCTTT	CASSLGAIFPGNTEAFF	many	NA	TRBV7-9	TRBJ1-1
TGTGCCAGCAGCCCGGACCCCTACACTTATCAGCCCCAGCATTTT	CASSPDPYTYQPQHF	many	NA	TRBV12-3/TRBV12-4	TRBJ1-5
TGCAGTGCTTCCGACGCGGGAGCTCTCAATGAGCAGTTCTTC	CSASDAGALNEQFF	few	TRBD2	TRBV20-1	TRBJ2-1
TGTGCCAGCAGCTTATATCCTACGGGAACCGACGAGCAGTACTTC	CASSLYPTGTDEQYF	few	NA	TRBV11-2	TRBJ2-7
TGTGCCATCACCGATCGGGGGCACACCGGGGAGCTGTTTTTT	CAITDRGHTGELFF	NA	NA	TRBV10-3	TRBJ2-2
TGTGCCAGCGTGGGGGGCTCCTTTAGTGAGCAGTACTTC	CASVGGSFSEQYF	NA	NA	TRBV7-2	TRBJ2-7
TGTGCCAGCAGTTACGGCGTGGGGGACTACGAGCAGTACTTC	CASSYGVGDYEQYF	few	NA	TRBV6-8	TRBJ2-7
TGTGCCAGCAGTGAAATGAACACTGAAGCTTTCTTT	CASSEMNTEAFF	many	NA	TRBV2	TRBJ1-1
TGTGCCAGCACCCGGGCAGGGAAGAACACTGAAGCTTTCTTT	CASTRAGKNTEAFF	few	NA	TRBV28	TRBJ1-1
TGTGCCAGCAGCTCAAACAGGGGGAAGGAGACCCAGTACTTC	CASSSNRGKETQYF	few	TRBD1	TRBV7-2	TRBJ2-5
TGTGCCAGCAGCATGACAGGGGGGTATGAAAAACTGTTTTTT	CASSMTGGYEKLFF	few	TRBD1	TRBV11-2	TRBJ1-4
TGTGCCAGCAGTCCGGACCTCTCTGGAAACACCATATATTTT	CASSPDLSGNTIYF	few	NA	TRBV12-3/TRBV12-4	TRBJ1-3
TGTGCCAGCAGTGGAGGACAGGGTAGCACAGATACGCAGTATTTT	CASSGGQGSTDTQYF	few	TRBD1	TRBV6-1	TRBJ2-3
TGTGCCAGCAGCCCCTGGGGGGCCCGAGAGACCCAGTACTTC	CASSPWGARETQYF	many	NA	TRBV7-8	TRBJ2-5
TGTGCCAGCAAGAGGTCAAGGGACAATCAGCCCCAGCATTTT	CASKRSRDNQPQHF	few	NA	TRBV12-3/TRBV12-4	TRBJ1-5
TGTGCCAGCAGACGACAGGGGGGATCACCCCTCCACTTT	CASRRQGGSPLHF	many	TRBD1	TRBV28	TRBJ1-6
TGTGCCAGCAGCACTGGACTAGCGGGAGTAGGCGAGCAGTACTTC	CASSTGLAGVGEQYF	many	TRBD2	TRBV7-2	TRBJ2-7
TGTGCCAGCAGTAAAAGGGGGGGCGGGGGTTACGCCCTAGAGCAGTACTTC	CASSKRGGGGYALEQYF	many	NA	TRBV7-2	TRBJ2-7
TGTGCCAGCAGCGTAGCCGACAGATCTACCGGGGAGCTGTTTTTT	CASSVADRSTGELFF	NA	NA	TRBV9	TRBJ2-2
TGTGCCAGCAAGGACGGGTGGGTGAACACCGGGGAGCTGTTTTTT	CASKDGWVNTGELFF	NA	NA	TRBV28	TRBJ2-2
TGTGCCAGCAGCGCCCGGACAGCTCGGAATTCACCCCTCCACTTT	CASSARTARNSPLHF	many	NA	TRBV7-2	TRBJ1-6
TGTGCCAGCTCTCAGGGTAACCCCTCCTACGAGCAGTACTTC	CASSQGNPSYEQYF	few	NA	TRBV12-3/TRBV12-4	TRBJ2-7
TGTGCCAGCAGCTTCGGACAGGGCTACAATGAGCAGTTCTTC	CASSFGQGYNEQFF	many	TRBD1	TRBV7-2	TRBJ2-1
TGTGCCAGCAGTGAGGAAGGGGGCAACCAGAAACCCGGGCATTTT	CASSEEGGNQKPGHF	NA	TRBD1	TRBV2	TRBJ1-5
TGCGCCAGCAGGGAGTCAGACAACACAGATACGCAGTATTTT	CASRESDNTDTQYF	many	NA	TRBV5-1	TRBJ2-3
TGTGCCATCAGTGAACAGACAGGGGGCAGTTCACCCCTCCACTTT	CAISEQTGGSSPLHF	few	TRBD1	TRBV10-3	TRBJ1-6
TGTGCCAGCAGTTTACTGGGGCGAACGAGGCAGTACTTC	CASSLLGRTRQYF	few	NA	TRBV6-6	TRBJ2-7
TGTGCCAGCAGCTCTCAGCCCGACGGGTATGAAGCTTTCTTT	CASSSQPDGYEAFF	few	NA	TRBV7-9	TRBJ1-1
TGCGCCAGCAGCTTGGAGTCAGCGAAACTCGAGACCCAGTACTTC	CASSLESAKLETQYF	NA	NA	TRBV5-1	TRBJ2-5
TGCAGTGCTAAAGGTTGGGACGGTGACATTCAGTACTTC	CSAKGWDGDIQYF	few	NA	TRBV20-1	TRBJ2-4
TGCAGCGTTGAGGCGGGGGCAACCGGGGAGCTGTTTTTT	CSVEAGATGELFF	NA	NA	TRBV29-1	TRBJ2-2
TGTGCCAGCAGCCACTCCCCCGCAGGGGCAGATACGCAGTATTTT	CASSHSPAGADTQYF	many	NA	TRBV7-2	TRBJ2-3
TGTGCCAGCAGTGAAGATAAGTCAGCTGAAGCTTTCTTT	CASSEDKSAEAFF	NA	NA	TRBV6-1	TRBJ1-1
TGCGCCAGCAGCTTCACCGGGACAGGGCAAGAGACCCAGTACTTC	CASSFTGTGQETQYF	NA	TRBD1	TRBV5-1	TRBJ2-5
TGTGCCAGCAGTTACTCGAGCGGGAAAGCCACCAATGAGCAGTTCTTC	CASSYSSGKATNEQFF	few	TRBD2	TRBV6-2/TRBV6-3	TRBJ2-1
TGTGCCAGCAGCCCCAGGACAGGGTGGAGGGTTCAGCCCCAGCATTTT	CASSPRTGWRVQPQHF	many	TRBD1	TRBV7-8	TRBJ1-5
TGTGCCAGCAGCCCACTAGCGGGGGGGCCTGACGAGCAGTACTTC	CASSPLAGGPDEQYF	many	TRBD2	TRBV7-2	TRBJ2-7
TGTGCCAGCAGCAGCCCAAGGTCCAGCGGGGTGATCAATGAGCAGTTCTTC	CASSSPRSSGVINEQFF	many	TRBD2	TRBV28	TRBJ2-1
TGTGCCAGCAGCTCGGTCGATACGCAGTATTTT	CASSSVDTQYF	many	NA	TRBV12-3/TRBV12-4	TRBJ2-3
TGTGCCAGCAGTTTCGTGTACGGGGAGCTGTTTTTT	CASSFVYGELFF	NA	NA	TRBV27	TRBJ2-2
TGTGCCTGGAGTCTGACTAGCGGGAAGGATAATGAGCAGTTCTTC	CAWSLTSGKDNEQFF	NA	TRBD2	TRBV30	TRBJ2-1
TGTGCCAGCAGTAGACAGGGAGGAGGGAACTATGGCTACACCTTC	CASSRQGGGNYGYTF	NA	TRBD1	TRBV6-5	TRBJ1-2
TGCAGTGCTAGGGAGTTGGGTTCACCCCTCCACTTT	CSARELGSPLHF	few	NA	TRBV20-1	TRBJ1-6
TGTGCCAGCAGCTTAGGGAGACAGAGGGACACTGAAGCTTTCTTT	CASSLGRQRDTEAFF	many	NA	TRBV7-2	TRBJ1-1
TGTGCCAGCAGCTTATCAGGGCCCACTGAAGCTTTCTTT	CASSLSGPTEAFF	many	NA	TRBV7-8	TRBJ1-1
TGTGCCAGCAGTTTAATCGCCAGGGGGCATATCGGGGAGCTGTTTTTT	CASSLIARGHIGELFF	NA	TRBD1	TRBV27	TRBJ2-2
TGCAGCGTCGCCCTATATGTGAACACTGAAGCTTTCTTT	CSVALYVNTEAFF	NA	NA	TRBV29-1	TRBJ1-1
TGTGCCAGCAGTTTGGTGATTAATCAGCCCCAGCATTTT	CASSLVINQPQHF	many	NA	TRBV12-3/TRBV12-4	TRBJ1-5
TGTGCCAGCAGTGATAGAGTGGTCCTCTCTGAGCAGTTCTTC	CASSDRVVLSEQFF	many	NA	TRBV12-3/TRBV12-4	TRBJ2-1